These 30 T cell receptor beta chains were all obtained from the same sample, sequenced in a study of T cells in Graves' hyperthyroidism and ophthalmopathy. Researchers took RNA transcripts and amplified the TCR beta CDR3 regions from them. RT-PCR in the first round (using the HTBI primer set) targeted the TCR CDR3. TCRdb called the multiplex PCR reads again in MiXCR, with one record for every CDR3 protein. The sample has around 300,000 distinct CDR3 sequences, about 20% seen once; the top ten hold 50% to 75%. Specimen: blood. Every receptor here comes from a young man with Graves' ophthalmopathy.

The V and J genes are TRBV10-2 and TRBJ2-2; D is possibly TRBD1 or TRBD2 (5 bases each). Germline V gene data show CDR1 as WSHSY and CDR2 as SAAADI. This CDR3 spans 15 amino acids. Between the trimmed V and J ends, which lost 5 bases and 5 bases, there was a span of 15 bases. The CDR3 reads CASSSNGAGTGELFF. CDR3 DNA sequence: TGCGCCAGCAGTTCCAACGGGGCTGGGACCGGGGAGCTGTTTTTT.

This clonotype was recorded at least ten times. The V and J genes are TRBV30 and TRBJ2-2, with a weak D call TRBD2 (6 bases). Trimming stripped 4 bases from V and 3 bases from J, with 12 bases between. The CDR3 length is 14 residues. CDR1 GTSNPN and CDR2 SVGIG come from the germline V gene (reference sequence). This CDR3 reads CAWTGLLDTGELFF. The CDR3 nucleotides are TGTGCCTGGACGGGACTCTTAGACACCGGGGAGCTGTTTTTT. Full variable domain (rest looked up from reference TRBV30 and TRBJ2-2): SQTIHQWPATLVQPVGSPLSLECTVEGTSNPNLYWYRQAAGRGLQLLFYSVGIGQISSEVPQNLSASRPQDRQFILSSKKLLLSDSGFYLCAWTGLLDTGELFFGEGSRLTVL.

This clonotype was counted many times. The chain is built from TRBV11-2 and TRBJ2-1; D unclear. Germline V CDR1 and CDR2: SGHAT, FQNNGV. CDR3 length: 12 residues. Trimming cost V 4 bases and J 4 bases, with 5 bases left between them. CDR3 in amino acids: CASSSLYNEQFF. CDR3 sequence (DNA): TGTGCCAGCAGCTCACTATACAATGAGCAGTTCTTC. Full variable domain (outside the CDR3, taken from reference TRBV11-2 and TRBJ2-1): EAGVAQSPRYKIIEKRQSVAFWCNPISGHATLYWYQQILGQGPKLLIQFQNNGVVDDSQLPKDRFSAERLKGVDSTLKIQPAKLEDSAVYLCASSSLYNEQFFGPGTRLTVL.

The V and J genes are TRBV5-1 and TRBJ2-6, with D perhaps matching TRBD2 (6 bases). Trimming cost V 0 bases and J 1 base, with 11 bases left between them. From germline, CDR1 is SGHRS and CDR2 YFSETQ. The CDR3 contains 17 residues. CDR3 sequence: CASSLERGGSGANVLTF. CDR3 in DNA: TGCGCCAGCAGCTTGGAAAGGGGAGGTTCTGGGGCCAACGTCCTGACTTTC.

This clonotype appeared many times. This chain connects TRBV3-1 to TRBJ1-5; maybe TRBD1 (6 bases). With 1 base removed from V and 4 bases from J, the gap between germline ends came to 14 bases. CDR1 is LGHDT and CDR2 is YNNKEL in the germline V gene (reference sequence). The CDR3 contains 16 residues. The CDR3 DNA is TGTGCCAGCAGCCAAGCAGGATCAGGGGTGAATCAGCCCCAGCATTTT. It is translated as CASSQAGSGVNQPQHF.

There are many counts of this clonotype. The CDR3 bases are TGTGCCAGCAGCCATCTAGGGGGGAACACTGAAGCTTTCTTT. Its translation: CASSHLGGNTEAFF. The gene calls are TRBV3-1 and TRBJ1-1; D may be TRBD1 (6 bases). Germline lookup yields CDR1 LGHDT and CDR2 YNNKEL (reference sequence). The V end lost 3 bases, the J end lost 1 base, and 9 bases lay between the germline ends. The CDR3 spans 14 residues.

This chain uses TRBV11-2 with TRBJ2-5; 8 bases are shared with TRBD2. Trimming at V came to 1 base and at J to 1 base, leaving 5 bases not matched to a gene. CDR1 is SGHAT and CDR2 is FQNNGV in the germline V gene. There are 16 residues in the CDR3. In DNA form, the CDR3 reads TGTGCCAGCAGCTTAGTTCCTAGCGGGTCCCAAGAGACCCAGTACTTC. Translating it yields CASSLVPSGSQETQYF.

The CDR3 region has the DNA TGCAGTGCAGGGAAGGGTGCGGAAAAACTGTTTTTT. Its protein is CSAGKGAEKLFF. This chain uses TRBV20-1 with TRBJ1-4; D is undetermined. The V gene's germline CDR1 is DFQATT and CDR2 SNEGSKA (reference sequence). V lost 6 bases, J lost 8 bases, and 13 bases lay in between. The CDR3 has 12 amino acids.

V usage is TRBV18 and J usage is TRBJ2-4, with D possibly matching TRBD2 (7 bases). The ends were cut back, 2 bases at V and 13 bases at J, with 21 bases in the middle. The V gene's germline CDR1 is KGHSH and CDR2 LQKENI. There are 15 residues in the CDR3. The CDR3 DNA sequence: TGTGCCAGCTCACCAACACGGCTAGCGGAGGGGGTCCAGTACTTC. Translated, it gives CASSPTRLAEGVQYF. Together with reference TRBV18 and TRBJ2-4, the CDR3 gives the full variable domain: NAGVMQNPRHLVRRRGQEARLRCSPMKGHSHVYWYRQLPEEGLKFMVYLQKENIIDESGMPKERFSAEFPKEGPSILRIQQVVRGDSAAYFCASSPTRLAEGVQYFGAGTRLSVL.

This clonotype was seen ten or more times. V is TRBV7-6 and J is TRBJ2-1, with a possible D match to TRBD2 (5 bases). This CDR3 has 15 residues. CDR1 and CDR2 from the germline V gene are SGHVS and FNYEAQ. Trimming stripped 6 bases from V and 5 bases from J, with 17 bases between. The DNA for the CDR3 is TGTGCCAGCAGTCAAACGGCGGGCCCAAACAATGAGCAGTTCTTC. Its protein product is CASSQTAGPNNEQFF.

CDR3 sequence reads: CASSSYRGRDSPLHF. The CDR3 region has the DNA TGTGCCAGTAGTAGCTACAGGGGGCGAGATTCACCCCTCCACTTT. The chain employs TRBV19 and TRBJ1-6; 9 nucleotides match TRBD1. Trimming removed 4 bases from V and 8 bases from J; junction bases left unmatched: 6. The CDR3 is made up of 15 amino acids. Per germline, CDR1 LNHDA and CDR2 SQIVND (reference sequence).

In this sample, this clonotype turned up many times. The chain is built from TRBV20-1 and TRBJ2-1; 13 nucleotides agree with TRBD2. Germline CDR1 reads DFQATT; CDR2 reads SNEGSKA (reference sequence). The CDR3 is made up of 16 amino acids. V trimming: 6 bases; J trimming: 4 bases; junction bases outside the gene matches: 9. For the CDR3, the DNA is TGCAGTGCAATTAGACTAGCGGGAGGCCTATACAATGAGCAGTTCTTC. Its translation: CSAIRLAGGLYNEQFF.

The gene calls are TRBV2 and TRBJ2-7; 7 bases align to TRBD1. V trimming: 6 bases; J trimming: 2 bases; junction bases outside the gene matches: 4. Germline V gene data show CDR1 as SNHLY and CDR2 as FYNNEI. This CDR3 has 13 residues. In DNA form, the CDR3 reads TGTGCCAGCAGGCTGACAGGGACCTACGAGCAGTACTTC. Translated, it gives CASRLTGTYEQYF.

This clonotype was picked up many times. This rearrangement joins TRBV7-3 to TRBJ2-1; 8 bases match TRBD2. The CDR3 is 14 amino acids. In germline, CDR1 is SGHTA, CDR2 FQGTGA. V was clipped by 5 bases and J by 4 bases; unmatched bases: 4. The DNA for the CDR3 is TGTGCCAGCAGCACTAGCGGAGATTACAATGAGCAGTTCTTC. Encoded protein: CASSTSGDYNEQFF.

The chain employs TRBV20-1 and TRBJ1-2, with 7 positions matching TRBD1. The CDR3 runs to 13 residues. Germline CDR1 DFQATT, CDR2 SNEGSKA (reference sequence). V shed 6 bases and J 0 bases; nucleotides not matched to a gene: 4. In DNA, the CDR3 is TGCAGTGCCAGGGACAGAACTAACTATGGCTACACCTTC. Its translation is CSARDRTNYGYTF.

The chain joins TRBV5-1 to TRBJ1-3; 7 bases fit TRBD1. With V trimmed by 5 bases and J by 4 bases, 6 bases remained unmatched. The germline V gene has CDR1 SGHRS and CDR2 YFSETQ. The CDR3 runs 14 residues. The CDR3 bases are TGCGCCAGCAGTTCTGGGGACAGCGGAAACACCATATATTTT. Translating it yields CASSSGDSGNTIYF.

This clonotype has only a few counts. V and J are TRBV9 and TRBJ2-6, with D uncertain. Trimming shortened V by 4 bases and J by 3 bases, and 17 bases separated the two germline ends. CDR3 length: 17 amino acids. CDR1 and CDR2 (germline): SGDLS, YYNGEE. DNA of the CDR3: TGTGCCAGCAGCCCCCGTAGTACGGTTTTTGGGGCCAACGTCCTGACTTTC. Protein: CASSPRSTVFGANVLTF.

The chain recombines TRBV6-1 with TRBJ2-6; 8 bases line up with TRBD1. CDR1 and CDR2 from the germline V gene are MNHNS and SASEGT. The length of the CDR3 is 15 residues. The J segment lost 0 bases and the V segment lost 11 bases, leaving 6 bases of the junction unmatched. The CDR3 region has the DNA TGTGCCGGTTACAGGGGGTCCTCTGGGGCCAACGTCCTGACTTTC. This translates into CAGYRGSSGANVLTF.

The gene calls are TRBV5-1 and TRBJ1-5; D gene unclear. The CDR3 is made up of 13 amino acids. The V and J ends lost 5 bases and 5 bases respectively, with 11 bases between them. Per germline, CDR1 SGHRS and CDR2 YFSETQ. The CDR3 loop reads CASRPDGDQPQHF. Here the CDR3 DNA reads TGCGCCAGCAGACCCGACGGAGATCAGCCCCAGCATTTT.

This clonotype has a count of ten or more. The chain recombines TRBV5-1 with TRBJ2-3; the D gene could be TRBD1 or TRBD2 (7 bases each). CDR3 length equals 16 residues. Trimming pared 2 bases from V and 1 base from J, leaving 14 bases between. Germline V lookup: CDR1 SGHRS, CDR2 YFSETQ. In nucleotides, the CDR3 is TGCGCCAGCAGCTTACCAAGCGGGACAGGCACAGATACGCAGTATTTT. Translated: CASSLPSGTGTDTQYF.

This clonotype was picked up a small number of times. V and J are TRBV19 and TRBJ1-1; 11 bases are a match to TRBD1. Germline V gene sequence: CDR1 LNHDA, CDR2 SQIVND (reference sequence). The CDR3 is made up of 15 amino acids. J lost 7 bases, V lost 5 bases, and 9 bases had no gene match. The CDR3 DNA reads TGTGCCAGTAGTCCCGGGACAGGGGGGAATGGTGAAGCTTTCTTT. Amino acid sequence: CASSPGTGGNGEAFF.

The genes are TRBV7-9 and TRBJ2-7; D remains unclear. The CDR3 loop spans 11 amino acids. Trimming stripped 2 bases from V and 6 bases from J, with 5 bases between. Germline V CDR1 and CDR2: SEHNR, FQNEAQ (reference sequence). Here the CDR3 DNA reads TGTGCCAGCAGCTTATGGGGCGAGCAGTACTTC. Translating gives CASSLWGEQYF.

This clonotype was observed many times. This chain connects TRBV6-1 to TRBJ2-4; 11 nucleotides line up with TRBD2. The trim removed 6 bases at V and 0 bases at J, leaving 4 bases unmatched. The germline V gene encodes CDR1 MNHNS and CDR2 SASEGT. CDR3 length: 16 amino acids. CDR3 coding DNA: TGTGCCAGCAGCCGAGGACTAGCGGGAGCCAAAAACATTCAGTACTTC. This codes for CASSRGLAGAKNIQYF.

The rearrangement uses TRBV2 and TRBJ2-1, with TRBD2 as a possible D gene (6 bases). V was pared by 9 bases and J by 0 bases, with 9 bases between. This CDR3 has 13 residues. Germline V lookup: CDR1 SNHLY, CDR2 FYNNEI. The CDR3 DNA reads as TGTGCCAGGGACGGGGGCTCCTACAATGAGCAGTTCTTC. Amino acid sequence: CARDGGSYNEQFF.

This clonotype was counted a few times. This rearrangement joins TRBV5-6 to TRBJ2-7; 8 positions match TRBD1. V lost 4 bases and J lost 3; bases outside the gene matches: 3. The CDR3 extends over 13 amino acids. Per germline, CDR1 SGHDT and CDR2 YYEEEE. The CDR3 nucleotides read TGTGCCAGCAGCGCCGGGACAGGCTACGAGCAGTACTTC. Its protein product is CASSAGTGYEQYF.

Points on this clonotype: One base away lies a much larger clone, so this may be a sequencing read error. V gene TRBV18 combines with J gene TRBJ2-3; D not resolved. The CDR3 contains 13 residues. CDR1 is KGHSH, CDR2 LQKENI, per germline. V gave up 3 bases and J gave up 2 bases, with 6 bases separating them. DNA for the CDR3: TGTGCCAGCTCACCTAGGGCCACAGATACGCAGTATTTT. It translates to CASSPRATDTQYF.

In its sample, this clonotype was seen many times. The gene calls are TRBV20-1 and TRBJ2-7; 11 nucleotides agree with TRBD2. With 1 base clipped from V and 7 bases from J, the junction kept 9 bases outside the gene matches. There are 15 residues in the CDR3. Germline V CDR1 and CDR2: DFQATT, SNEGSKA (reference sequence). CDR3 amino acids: CSARASSGGRLEQYF. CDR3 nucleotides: TGCAGTGCTAGAGCCTCTAGCGGGGGGCGTTTAGAGCAGTACTTC.

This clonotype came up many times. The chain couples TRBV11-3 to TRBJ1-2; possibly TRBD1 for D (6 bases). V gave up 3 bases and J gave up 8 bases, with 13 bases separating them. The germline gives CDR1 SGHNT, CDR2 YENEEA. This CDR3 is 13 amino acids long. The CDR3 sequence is CASSLGTQFGYTF. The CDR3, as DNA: TGTGCCAGCAGCTTGGGGACACAATTCGGCTACACCTTC.

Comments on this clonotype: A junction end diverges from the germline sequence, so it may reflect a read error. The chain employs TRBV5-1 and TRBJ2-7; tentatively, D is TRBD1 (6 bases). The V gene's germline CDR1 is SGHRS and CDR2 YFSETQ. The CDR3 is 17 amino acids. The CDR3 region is CASSSTPIGTLDYEQYF. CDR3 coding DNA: TGTGCCAGCAGCAGTACTCCGATTGGGACACTGGACTACGAGCAGTACTTC.

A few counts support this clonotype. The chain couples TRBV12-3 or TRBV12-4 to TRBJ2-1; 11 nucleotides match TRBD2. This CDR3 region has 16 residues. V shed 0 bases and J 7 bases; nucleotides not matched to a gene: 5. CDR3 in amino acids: CASSLASGRAWNEQFF. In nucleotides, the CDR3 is TGTGCCAGCAGTTTAGCTAGCGGGAGGGCCTGGAATGAGCAGTTCTTC.